This T cell receptor beta chain emerged from a study of human T cells and chemical hapten exposure. The authors extracted total RNA from unfractionated whole blood. This clonotype was detected ten times or more. Germline V gene lookup returns CDR1 SGHRS and CDR2 YFSETQ. The CDR3 sequence is 15 residues long. With 7 bases clipped from V and 2 bases from J, the junction kept 8 bases outside the gene matches. TCRdb re-called the 5' RACE reads through MiXCR, storing one row per CDR3 protein. The sample shows about 140,000 distinct CDR3 sequences, 4.1% of them seen only once. The chain has TRBV5-1 and TRBJ2-2, with 7 bases lining up with TRBD1. This sequence originates from a female donor in good health. The CDR3 loop reads CASSLGTANTGELFF. The DNA for the CDR3 is TGCGCCAGCTCCCTGGGGACAGCAAACACCGGGGAGCTGTTTTTT.